The rows below give T cell receptor beta chains drawn from one sample of a study of blood T cell repertoires in COVID-19. The protocol was immunoSEQ multiplex PCR, while the TCRdb copy is restricted to in-frame clones and leaves out a portion. The repertoire holds 120,000 to 150,000 clones, with around 83% as singletons. The sequenced sample consisted of peripheral blood. The receptors were sampled from an elderly woman with acute or convalescent COVID-19. Each CDR3 is given with its conserved first and last residue. Fields, in order: V gene, J gene, D gene, CDR3 length, clone size, CDR3 DNA, CDR3 protein. D genes are given only for firm matches. Clone size appears in some rows only: once, few, many, or a class for an expanded clone.

TRBV29-1	TRBJ1-1	NA	16	NA	TGCAGCGTTGAGGGGCTAGATATCAGGGTTAAAACTGAAGCTTTCTTT	CSVEGLDIRVKTEAFF
TRBV7-9	TRBJ1-1	NA	13	NA	TGTGCCAGCAGCTTAGAGGGGGGGACTGAAGCTTTCTTT	CASSLEGGTEAFF
TRBV19	TRBJ2-3	NA	13	once	TGTGCCACCGCCCCCGGGAGCACAGATACGCAGTATTTT	CATAPGSTDTQYF
TRBV24-1	TRBJ2-2	NA	13	NA	TGTGCCACCAGTTCCCAGTACACCGGGGAGCTGTTTTTT	CATSSQYTGELFF
TRBV5-1	TRBJ1-5	NA	14	NA	TGCGCCAGCCGACCAACCTACAGGGTTGGGCCCCAGCATTTT	CASRPTYRVGPQHF
TRBV5-1	TRBJ2-5	TRBD1	14	NA	TGCGCCAGCAGCATTACAGGGGTCCAAGAGACCCAGTACTTC	CASSITGVQETQYF
TRBV28	TRBJ1-2	TRBD1	13	NA	TGTGCCAGCAGTTTGGACAGGCGCTATGGCTACACCTTC	CASSLDRRYGYTF
TRBV23-1	TRBJ2-5	NA	14	NA	TGCGCCAGCAGTCAAACAGGGTGTAAAGAGACCCAGTACTTC	CASSQTGCKETQYF
TRBV4-2	TRBJ1-5	NA	15	NA	TGTGCCAGCAGCCAAGATCGGGATCTTTATCAGCCCCAGCATTTT	CASSQDRDLYQPQHF
TRBV7-9	TRBJ2-5	TRBD2	16	once	TGTGCCAGCAGCTTACGACGAGCGGGGAACCAAGAGACCCAGTACTTC	CASSLRRAGNQETQYF
TRBV3-1/TRBV3-2	TRBJ1-3	TRBD1	15	NA	TGTGCCAGCAGCCAAACAGGGGCGCAGGGAAACACCATATATTTT	CASSQTGAQGNTIYF
TRBV4-1	TRBJ2-1	NA	16	NA	TGCGCCAGCAGCCAAGTTGGGTTCGGCCTAGACAATGAGCAGTTCTTC	CASSQVGFGLDNEQFF
TRBV10-2	TRBJ2-1	NA	15	NA	TGCGCCAGCTGTGCGGGGCGGGGCCCCTACAATGAGCAGTTCTTC	CASCAGRGPYNEQFF
TRBV21-1	TRBJ2-1	NA	12	few	TGTGCCAGCAGCTCACGCGGGACTGAGCAGTTCTTC	CASSSRGTEQFF
TRBV3-1/TRBV3-2	TRBJ2-3	TRBD2	15	NA	TGTGCCAGCAGCGAACTCGCGGGGGGGCCCGATACGCAGTATTTT	CASSELAGGPDTQYF
TRBV2	TRBJ1-5	TRBD1	14	NA	TGTGCCAGCAGTCCGGGACAGGGCAGTCAGCCCCAGCATTTT	CASSPGQGSQPQHF
TRBV5-1	TRBJ2-7	NA	13	few	TGCGCCAGCAGCCGGACGAGGGACAACGAGCAGTACTTC	CASSRTRDNEQYF
TRBV11-2	TRBJ2-2	TRBD2	16	NA	TGTGCCACAGCCTGGGGTTGGGGACTAGAGACCGGGGAGCTGTTTTTT	CATAWGWGLETGELFF
TRBV19	TRBJ1-1	NA	14	NA	TGTGCCAGTAGTCTGGGGGCTCATGTGACTGAAGCTTTCTTT	CASSLGAHVTEAFF
TRBV4-2	TRBJ1-2	TRBD1	14	NA	TGTGCCAGCAGCCAGGACAGGGGTGGATATGGCTACACCTTC	CASSQDRGGYGYTF
TRBV3-1/TRBV3-2	TRBJ2-3	NA	21	NA	TGTGCCAGCAGCCAGACGCCCTCTCGCCTAGTAGGTCTATCTAGCACAGATACGCAGTATTTT	CASSQTPSRLVGLSSTDTQYF
TRBV11-3	TRBJ1-1	NA	13	once	TGTGCCAGCAGCCCGACAGCGAACACTGAAGCTTTCTTT	CASSPTANTEAFF
TRBV12-2	TRBJ2-5	NA	16	NA	TGTGCAAGCCCTTATCCGTTAGGGGGTTGGACGGAGACCCAGTACTTC	CASPYPLGGWTETQYF
TRBV11-2	TRBJ2-5	TRBD1	14	once	TGTGCCAGCAGCACATGGACAGGGGGTGAGACCCAGTACTTC	CASSTWTGGETQYF
TRBV27	TRBJ1-5	TRBD1	17	NA	TGTGCCAGCAGTCCATGGGACAGCGCTAATAGCAATCAGCCCCAGCATTTT	CASSPWDSANSNQPQHF
TRBV14	TRBJ2-7	NA	13	NA	TGTGCCAGCAGCCAAGACCTCCCCTACGAGCAGTACTTC	CASSQDLPYEQYF
TRBV13	TRBJ1-2	TRBD1	13	NA	TGTGCCAGCAGCTCGACAGGGTATGGTGGCTACACCTTC	CASSSTGYGGYTF
TRBV2	TRBJ2-1	TRBD2	13	NA	TGTGCCAGCGGGGGGCTAGCGGGGAATGAGCAGTTCTTC	CASGGLAGNEQFF
TRBV15	TRBJ2-2	NA	13	NA	TGTGCCACCAGCAGAGATTCGGGCGGGGAGCTGTTTTTT	CATSRDSGGELFF
TRBV4-1	TRBJ2-7	TRBD1	16	NA	TGCGCCAGCAGCGGAACTTACGGGACAGGGGGCTACGAGCAGTACTTC	CASSGTYGTGGYEQYF
TRBV12-3/TRBV12-4	TRBJ2-1	NA	13	NA	TGTGCCAGCACCTCTCTGCTCGGGAATGAGCAGTTCTTC	CASTSLLGNEQFF
TRBV5-1	TRBJ2-3	NA	13	NA	TGCGCCAGCAGCTTAAACTTAGTAGATACGCAGTATTTT	CASSLNLVDTQYF
TRBV27	TRBJ2-1	NA	11	NA	TGTGCCACACGGGTGGCAAATGAGCAGTTCTTC	CATRVANEQFF
TRBV14	TRBJ2-7	TRBD1	15	NA	TGTGCCAGCAGCCAACCCGGGACAGGGCTATACGAGCAGTACTTC	CASSQPGTGLYEQYF
TRBV3-1/TRBV3-2	TRBJ2-1	TRBD2	15	NA	TGTGCCAGCAGCTCTCTAGCGGGGCCCTACAATGAGCAGTTCTTC	CASSSLAGPYNEQFF
TRBV9	TRBJ2-7	NA	17	NA	TGTGCCAGCAGCGTAGAGGGGGGGACGCCGCTGCGCAACGAGCAGTACTTC	CASSVEGGTPLRNEQYF
TRBV10-3	TRBJ2-1	NA	15	NA	TGTGCCATCAGTGAGTCGGCCAGCTCCTACAATGAGCAGTTCTTC	CAISESASSYNEQFF
TRBV19	TRBJ2-2	NA	15	NA	TGTGCCAGTAGTATAGCGGGTTTGGACACCGGGGAGCTGTTTTTT	CASSIAGLDTGELFF
TRBV3-1/TRBV3-2	TRBJ2-7	NA	14	NA	TGTGCCAGCAGCGAGACAGTTTACTCCTACGAGCAGTACTTC	CASSETVYSYEQYF
TRBV5-5	TRBJ2-7	TRBD2	14	NA	TGTGCCAGCAGCCTTGCTAGCGGGGAATACGAGCAGTACTTC	CASSLASGEYEQYF
TRBV2	TRBJ1-2	TRBD1	16	NA	TGTGCCAGCGGCGGACCCACAGGGGGCGAATACTATGGCTACACCTTC	CASGGPTGGEYYGYTF
TRBV2	TRBJ1-1	NA	17	NA	TGTGCCAGCAGTGAAGCTTTGGGTGGGACATATCGACATGAAGCTTTCTTT	CASSEALGGTYRHEAFF
TRBV18	TRBJ1-2	NA	13	NA	TGTGCCAGCCTGACAATTGAGCCTTATGGCTACACCTTC	CASLTIEPYGYTF
TRBV3-1/TRBV3-2	TRBJ2-5	TRBD1	12	NA	TGTGCCAGCAACGGACAGGGGGAGACCCAGTACTTC	CASNGQGETQYF
TRBV5-1	TRBJ2-1	NA	14	NA	TGCGCCAGCAGCTTGGTTGGGGGCCGGTATGAGCAGTTCTTC	CASSLVGGRYEQFF
TRBV19	TRBJ1-4	TRBD1	15	NA	TGTGCCAGTCATGAAAGGGGGCCAAGGCTTGAAAAACTGTTTTTT	CASHERGPRLEKLFF